The table lists the clone carrying this TCR beta chain with many counts. Its antigen is as yet unknown. Treatment of any kind had been given to no patient before thyroid surgery. These data belong to a study of metastatic and nonmetastatic thyroid tumors. Overall study context: Blood and tumor or nodule tissue repertoires from malignant and benign thyroid patients were compared. Study-wide results and limits: Malignant tumors reportedly showed significantly higher TCR beta diversity than benign nodules in both blood and tumor.

Original analysis: What underpinned the distant-metastasis classifier for papillary thyroid cancer was the set of CDR3 differences across clinicopathological groups. From the PCR reads, TCRdb re-called clones with MiXCR. TCRdb assigned the V and J calls; the authors' analysis was not used. The repertoire holds about 69,000 clones, with 11% to 15% as singletons. Material: blood. The source of this sequence is a male donor with papillary thyroid cancer or a benign thyroid nodule (not recorded which). Some clones in this sample may be carry-over from other donors' samples.

CDR3 sequence (DNA): TGTGCCAGCAGTTCATCCGGGACGGCCGTCTCTAATGAAAAACTGTTTTTT. Amino acids: CASSSSGTAVSNEKLFF. The chain carries TRBV28 and TRBJ1-4; possibly TRBD1 for D (5 bases). This CDR3 region has 17 residues. Germline V CDR1 and CDR2: MDHEN, SYDVKM. V was pared by 4 bases and J by 3 bases, with 18 bases between.